Following are 5 T cell receptor beta chains from one sample sequenced in a study of identical twins. One entry per CDR3 protein, called by TCRdb with MiXCR from the 5' RACE reads. Here the sample spans 500,000 to 550,000 distinct CDR3 sequences, 20% to 25% being singletons. The same data also went into a second study, on yellow fever vaccine responses in identical twins.

The sequencing input was CD4+ T cells sorted from blood. Every receptor here comes from a woman younger than 35 in good health.

There are a few counts of this clonotype. This chain links TRBV4-1 with TRBJ1-6, with 7 bases aligning to TRBD1. V lost 4 bases to trimming and J lost 7 bases; unmatched junction nucleotides: 10. The V gene's germline CDR1 is MGHRA and CDR2 YSYEKL. The CDR3 covers 16 residues. CDR3 region: CASSLVEGAGNSPLHF. CDR3 nucleotide sequence: TGCGCCAGCAGCCTCGTAGAGGGGGCGGGAAATTCACCCCTCCACTTT.

A few counts support this clonotype. The V and J genes are TRBV5-6 and TRBJ2-2; TRBD2 is a possible D gene (6 bases). V was clipped by 4 bases and J by 3 bases, with 16 bases between them. CDR1 is SGHDT, CDR2 YYEEEE, per germline. The CDR3 is made up of 16 amino acids. The DNA of the CDR3 is TGTGCCAGCAGCCCCATCGGGGGAGTCCACACCGGGGAGCTGTTTTTT. Its protein product is CASSPIGGVHTGELFF.

This clonotype was counted many times. V is TRBV4-1 and J is TRBJ2-1; maybe TRBD2 (5 bases). The germline CDR1 and CDR2 sequences are MGHRA and YSYEKL. V lost 4 bases, J lost 8 bases, and 6 bases lay in between. The CDR3 consists of 11 residues. CDR3 in DNA: TGCGCCAGCAGCCCGGGATATGAGCAGTTCTTC. Its protein is CASSPGYEQFF.

This clonotype has a count of ten or more. The genes are TRBV7-2 and TRBJ1-5; 11 positions match TRBD1. CDR3 length: 16 amino acids. J lost 4 bases, V lost 5 bases, and 7 bases had no gene match. Per the germline V gene, CDR1 is SGHTA and CDR2 is FQGNSA. The CDR3 here is CASSRKGTGGNQPQHF. The CDR3 DNA is TGTGCCAGCAGCAGGAAAGGGACAGGGGGAAATCAGCCCCAGCATTTT. Complete variable domain (other parts from reference TRBV7-2 and TRBJ1-5): GAGVSQSPSNKVTEKGKDVELRCDPISGHTALYWYRQSLGQGLEFLIYFQGNSAPDKSGLPSDRFSAERTGGSVSTLTIQRTQQEDSAVYLCASSRKGTGGNQPQHFGDGTRLSIL.

J is TRBJ2-1 and V is TRBV24-1; TRBD2 aligns across 12 bases. The germline gives CDR1 KGHDR, CDR2 SFDVKD. V lost 12 bases to trimming and J lost 6 bases; unmatched junction nucleotides: 17. This CDR3 has 17 amino acids. CDR3 residues: CAPRLAGEERICNEQFF. CDR3 nucleotide sequence: TGTGCCCCTCGACTAGCGGGAGAAGAGAGGATCTGCAATGAGCAGTTCTTC.